At least ten counts were recorded for the clone carrying this T cell receptor (beta chain). The target antigen is unknown. V was clipped by 0 bases and J by 0 bases, with 9 bases between them. Germline CDR1 SGHRS, CDR2 YFSETQ. The CDR3 extends over 16 amino acids. The data derive from a study of identical twins. Study observations and caveats: Invariant MAIT and iNKT cells could partly confound zero-insertion analyses.

TCRdb called the 5' RACE reads again in MiXCR, with one record for every CDR3 protein. This table has 450,000 to 650,000 distinct CDR3 sequences, more than 9% appearing once. The same sample was also used in a study of yellow fever vaccine responses in identical twins.

The receptor was isolated from a woman aged 18-29 years in good health. This chain connects TRBV5-1 to TRBJ2-2; D is uncertain. The specimen sequenced was PBMCs. CDR3 in DNA: TGCGCCAGCAGCTTGGAGGGTAACACGAACACCGGGGAGCTGTTTTTT. This encodes CASSLEGNTNTGELFF. The full variable domain, with the rest looked up from reference TRBV5-1 and TRBJ2-2, is KAGVTQTPRYLIKTRGQQVTLSCSPISGHRSVSWYQQTPGQGLQFLFEYFSETQRNKGNFPGRFSGRQFSNSRSEMNVSTLELGDSALYLCASSLEGNTNTGELFFGEGSRLTVL.